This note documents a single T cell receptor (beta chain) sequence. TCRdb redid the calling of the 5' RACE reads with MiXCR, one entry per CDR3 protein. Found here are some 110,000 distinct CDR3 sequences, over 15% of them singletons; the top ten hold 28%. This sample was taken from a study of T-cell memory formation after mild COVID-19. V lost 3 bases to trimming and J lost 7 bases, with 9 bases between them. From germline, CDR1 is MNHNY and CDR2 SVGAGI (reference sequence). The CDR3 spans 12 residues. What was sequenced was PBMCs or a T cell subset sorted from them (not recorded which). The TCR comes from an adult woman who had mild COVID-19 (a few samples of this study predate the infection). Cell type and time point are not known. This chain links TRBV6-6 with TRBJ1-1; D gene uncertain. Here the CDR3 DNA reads TGTGCCAGCAGTTATAAGCGGGGTGAAGCTTTCTTT. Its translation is CASSYKRGEAFF.